Listed below are T cell receptor beta chains from one sample, sequenced in a study of T cells in Graves' hyperthyroidism and ophthalmopathy. TCRdb reanalysed the multiplex PCR reads using MiXCR and keeps one entry per CDR3 protein. The table includes around 660,000 distinct CDR3 sequences, roughly 46% detected once. Source material: peripheral blood or thyroid tissue (not recorded which). These receptors came from an adult man with Graves' disease, either hyperthyroidism or ophthalmopathy (not recorded which). CDR3s include the opening cysteine and the closing phenylalanine or tryptophan. D genes are given only for firm matches. Not all rows give a size; the values are once, few, many and, for expanded clones, a class.

>NA|TRBV7-8|TRBJ2-7|TRBD1
CASSKKGQGTYEQYF
TGTGCCAGCAGTAAAAAAGGACAGGGGACCTACGAGCAGTACTTC
>NA|TRBV20-1|TRBJ1-5|TRBD1
CSATTGTASNQPQHF
TGCAGTGCTACGACGGGGACAGCAAGCAATCAGCCCCAGCATTTT
>NA|TRBV5-1|TRBJ1-3|NA
CASSQRSGSGNTIYF
TGCGCCAGCAGCCAAAGAAGCGGATCTGGAAACACCATATATTTT
>many|TRBV7-8|TRBJ1-6|NA
CASSPPGSGSPLHF
TGTGCCAGCAGCCCCCCAGGGTCCGGTTCACCCCTCCACTTT
>once|TRBV7-9|TRBJ2-7|TRBD1
CASSYRQGSNTGDYEQYF
TGTGCCAGCAGCTACCGACAGGGCTCGAACACCGGGGACTACGAGCAGTACTTC
>few|TRBV2|TRBJ2-7|NA
CASRTSGTSPYEQYF
TGTGCCAGCAGGACCTCCGGGACTTCACCCTACGAGCAGTACTTC
>NA|TRBV6-5|TRBJ1-2|TRBD1
CASRLDRVYGYTF
TGTGCCAGCAGACTCGACAGGGTCTATGGCTACACCTTC
>many|TRBV2|TRBJ1-2|NA
CASSEPGLYGYTF
TGTGCCAGCAGTGAACCAGGCCTTTATGGCTACACCTTC
>NA|TRBV7-8|TRBJ2-2|TRBD1
CASSLGTDNTGELFF
TGTGCCAGCAGCTTGGGGACAGACAACACCGGGGAGCTGTTTTTT
>few|TRBV10-2|TRBJ1-1|NA
CASSFSGLTEAFF
TGCGCCAGCAGCTTCTCAGGACTCACTGAAGCTTTCTTT